This T cell receptor (beta chain) was sequenced for a study of blood T cell repertoires in COVID-19. V was trimmed by 2 bases and J by 3 bases, leaving 14 bases between them. The CDR3 contains 15 residues. In germline, CDR1 is MNHEY, CDR2 SMNVEV (reference sequence). The data were produced by immunoSEQ multiplex PCR, yet TCRdb's version contains in-frame clones alone and is incomplete. Here the sample spans under 300,000 clones, about nine tenths being singletons. This clone appeared once. This TCR was sampled from a young man who had recovered from COVID-19. The sample comprised peripheral blood. The chain couples TRBV27 to TRBJ2-7; perhaps TRBD2 as D (7 bases). CDR3 nucleotide sequence: TGTGCCAGCAGTTTACTGGGGGGGGGCCTCTACGAGCAGTACTTC. As protein: CASSLLGGGLYEQYF.